The sequence of this TCR beta chain was determined in a study of blood T cell repertoires in COVID-19. The wider study: The study drew acute and convalescent COVID-19 samples from the United States, Italy and Spain. PBMCs, B-cell-depleted T cells, or T cells provided the cDNA or gDNA that made up the material.

CDR3 size: 14 residues. Germline-derived CDR1 and CDR2 are SEHNR and FQNEAQ (reference sequence). V was shortened by 2 bases and J by 0 bases, with 5 bases between the two germline ends. Methods used by the authors: Cell counts per sample came from amplifying reference gene primers. Clones were sequenced by immunoSEQ multiplex PCR, and TCRdb holds only the in-frame ones, with some missing. V, J and clone size are taken as reported in that table, and D and trimming were inferred from the DNA itself. The sample has 270,000 or so clones, over 70% seen once. This TCR came from a human donor in a cohort sampled during active COVID-19. The sequencing input was peripheral blood. The chain links TRBV7-9 to TRBJ2-4; D call uncertain. CDR3 nucleotides: TGTGCCAGCAGCTTAACTGTAGCCAAAAACATTCAGTACTTC. It codes for CASSLTVAKNIQYF.